The 23 T cell receptor beta chains presented below share a single source sample, sequenced in a study of vaccination and CD4 T cells after COVID-19 (dated by TCRdb to the early 2020s). The treatment or condition label, read with the paper, signifies: roughly 10-day PBMC culture with coronavirus spike peptide pools or control peptides (ViraFEST assay). Receptors were amplified or captured by PCR. The instrument was an Illumina iSeq 100. DNA from cultured CD4+ T cells was subjected to TCR sequencing with the Oncomine TCR Beta short-read assay at the Johns Hopkins FTIC core. TCRdb ran its own pipeline on the public reads, namely fastp trimming at Q25 and MiXCR clone calling, and kept in-frame beta chains. CDR3 protein duplicates are merged, each entry listing the most common genes and DNA. In this sample the table shows around 19,000 distinct CDR3 sequences, just under 55% of which occur a single time. Around 17% of the sample goes to the ten largest clones.

Antigens for these TCRs are unknown. The sequenced sample consisted of CD4+ T cells from blood, cultured in vitro. The receptor source for this set is a human donor who had recovered from COVID-19.

The V call is TRBV4-2, the J call TRBJ1-5, with 10 bases that match TRBD1. The CDR3 is made up of 16 amino acids. V was pared by 0 bases and J by 5 bases, with 4 bases of the junction left unmatched. CDR1 is LGHNA, CDR2 YNFKEQ, per germline. Written as DNA, the CDR3 is TGTGCCAGCAGCCAAGATCAAGGGACAGGGGATCAGCCCCAGCATTTT. It is translated as CASSQDQGTGDQPQHF.

This clonotype was seen a few times. V usage is TRBV9 and J usage is TRBJ1-1; the D is unclear. This CDR3 has 10 residues. Germline values: CDR1 SGDLS, CDR2 YYNGEE. V lost 5 bases, J lost 7 bases, and 6 bases lay in between. This CDR3 is CASRDDEAFF. The CDR3 coding sequence is TGTGCCAGCAGGGACGATGAAGCTTTCTTT.

V is TRBV28 and J is TRBJ1-3; D unresolved. Deletions cut 2 bases from V and 3 bases from J, with 2 bases between. Germline V gene sequence: CDR1 MDHEN, CDR2 SYDVKM. The CDR3 is made up of 12 amino acids. The CDR3 DNA reads as TGTGCCAGCAGTTTAAGTGGAAACACCATATATTTT. Translation: CASSLSGNTIYF. Full variable domain (remainder filled in from reference TRBV28 and TRBJ1-3): DVKVTQSSRYLVKRTGEKVFLECVQDMDHENMFWYRQDPGLGLRLIYFSYDVKMKEKGDIPEGYSVSREKKERFSLILESASTNQTSMYLCASSLSGNTIYFGEGSWLTVV.

The rearrangement uses TRBV28 and TRBJ1-1, with 7 bases matching TRBD1. CDR3 length: 16 residues. CDR1 is MDHEN, CDR2 SYDVKM, per germline. The J segment lost 4 bases and the V segment lost 2 bases, leaving 10 bases of the junction unmatched. The CDR3 DNA is TGTGCCAGCAGTTTAGTGCAGGGGGTGGCAGCCACTGAAGCTTTCTTT. Residues: CASSLVQGVAATEAFF.

V is TRBV27 and J is TRBJ1-6; weak D call: TRBD1 (5 bases). Germline lookup yields CDR1 MNHEY and CDR2 SMNVEV (reference sequence). The CDR3 contains 15 residues. V was trimmed by 3 bases and J by 5 bases, leaving 11 bases between them. In nucleotides, the CDR3 is TGTGCCAGCAGTTTCCGGGCAGGGCATAATTCACCCCTCCACTTT. Protein: CASSFRAGHNSPLHF.

The V gene is TRBV24-1, the J gene TRBJ2-1; D gene uncertain. CDR1 is KGHDR and CDR2 is SFDVKD in the germline V gene. Trimming shortened V by 6 bases and J by 8 bases, and 13 bases separated the two germline ends. This CDR3 is built from 13 residues. The CDR3, as DNA: TGTGCCACCAGTAGGGCCGGCGTCGATGAGCAGTTCTTC. It codes for CATSRAGVDEQFF.

The chain employs TRBV15 and TRBJ2-7; 7 bases agree with TRBD1. CDR1 and CDR2 from the germline V gene are LNHNV and YYDKDF (reference sequence). The ends lost 0 bases at V and 3 bases at J; junction bases unmatched: 5. The CDR3 spans 15 residues. CDR3 in amino acids: CATSREITGDYEQYF. The CDR3 coding sequence is TGTGCCACCAGCAGAGAGATAACAGGGGACTACGAGCAGTACTTC.

The table lists this clonotype with a few counts. This sequence joins TRBV7-2 and TRBJ2-2, with D uncertain. The V gene lost 0 bases and the J gene lost 6 bases, with 5 bases spanning the gap. The V gene's germline CDR1 is SGHTA and CDR2 FQGNSA. The CDR3 spans 13 residues. CDR3 amino acids: CASSLAGSGELFF. Written as DNA, the CDR3 is TGTGCCAGCAGCTTAGCGGGGTCCGGGGAGCTGTTTTTT.

The J gene is TRBJ2-3, the V gene TRBV28; TRBD2 matches 8 bases. The J segment lost 0 bases and the V segment lost 6 bases, leaving 2 bases of the junction unmatched. Germline CDR1 reads MDHEN; CDR2 reads SYDVKM. This CDR3 has 14 residues. The CDR3 protein is CASRAGASTDTQYF. The DNA of the CDR3 is TGTGCCAGCAGAGCGGGAGCAAGCACAGATACGCAGTATTTT.

The rearrangement links TRBV5-8 to TRBJ1-4; D is ambiguous. There are 16 residues in the CDR3. Germline-derived CDR1 and CDR2 are SGHTS and YDEGEE. V shed 2 bases and J shed 0 bases, with 11 bases lying between them. The CDR3 here is CASSFWGGTTNEKLFF. In nucleotides, the CDR3 is TGTGCCAGCAGCTTTTGGGGAGGGACAACTAATGAAAAACTGTTTTTT.

The gene calls are TRBV28 and TRBJ1-5; D remains ambiguous. V was clipped by 4 bases and J by 4 bases, with 2 bases between them. The CDR3 extends over 11 amino acids. Germline V gene lookup returns CDR1 MDHEN and CDR2 SYDVKM. In nucleotides, the CDR3 is TGTGCCAGCAGTTATAATCAGCCCCAGCATTTT. Amino acids: CASSYNQPQHF. The entire variable domain, with the rest obtained from reference TRBV28 and TRBJ1-5, is as follows: DVKVTQSSRYLVKRTGEKVFLECVQDMDHENMFWYRQDPGLGLRLIYFSYDVKMKEKGDIPEGYSVSREKKERFSLILESASTNQTSMYLCASSYNQPQHFGDGTRLSIL.

The V gene is TRBV4-2, the J gene TRBJ2-6; maybe TRBD1 (6 bases). V was clipped by 4 bases and J by 1 base, with 8 bases between them. The CDR3 has 15 residues. From germline, CDR1 is LGHNA and CDR2 YNFKEQ. The CDR3 region is CASSPDRSGANVLTF. The CDR3 nucleotides are TGTGCCAGCAGCCCAGACAGGTCTGGGGCCAACGTCCTGACTTTC.

The chain recombines TRBV30 with TRBJ1-2, with 8 bases matching TRBD1. Per the germline V gene, CDR1 is GTSNPN and CDR2 is SVGIG (reference sequence). This CDR3 contains 13 residues. V lost 2 bases, J lost 6 bases, and 5 bases stayed unmatched. The CDR3, as DNA: TGTGCCTGGAGTCTTACAGGGGGGCATGGCTACACCTTC. This sequence encodes CAWSLTGGHGYTF.

This chain connects TRBV19 to TRBJ2-3, with 9 bases matching TRBD2. J gave up 3 bases and V 3 bases, and 4 bases lay outside the gene matches. CDR3 length equals 15 residues. CDR1 is LNHDA and CDR2 is SQIVND in the germline V gene (reference sequence). CDR3 in DNA: TGTGCCAGTAGTATGACTAGCGGTGTTACAGATACGCAGTATTTT. Encoded protein: CASSMTSGVTDTQYF.

The rearrangement uses TRBV5-1 and TRBJ2-2; D is undetermined. Trimming pared 4 bases from V and 3 bases from J, leaving 7 bases between. Per germline, CDR1 SGHRS and CDR2 YFSETQ. This CDR3 spans 13 amino acids. CDR3 DNA: TGCGCCAGCAGCCGAATAGACACCGGGGAGCTGTTTTTT. Its translation is CASSRIDTGELFF.

The chain links TRBV20-1 to TRBJ1-2; D is possibly TRBD1 (6 bases). The CDR3 consists of 14 residues. V lost 8 bases, J lost 3 bases, and 19 bases lay in between. The germline CDR1 and CDR2 sequences are DFQATT and SNEGSKA (reference sequence). CDR3 loop: CSSRGGKRDYGYTF. CDR3 in DNA: TGCAGTTCGAGAGGGGGAAAGAGGGACTATGGCTACACCTTC.

V and J are TRBV6-1 and TRBJ2-5, with 7 bases that match TRBD2. This CDR3 has 14 amino acids. With 5 bases clipped from V and 1 base from J, the junction kept 4 bases outside the gene matches. Germline V CDR1 and CDR2: MNHNS, SASEGT. CDR3 protein: CASSRTSVQETQYF. CDR3 bases: TGTGCCAGCAGTCGGACTAGTGTCCAAGAGACCCAGTACTTC.

This clonotype has a handful of counts. The chain links TRBV30 to TRBJ2-7; perhaps D is TRBD1 or TRBD2 (5 bases each). The CDR3 runs 16 residues. V was shortened by 0 bases and J by 6 bases, with 21 bases between the two germline ends. Germline CDR1 and CDR2: GTSNPN and SVGIG (reference sequence). Written as DNA, the CDR3 is TGTGCCTGGAGTGTATTTCGGGACGGCCTGAGGGGCGAGCAGTACTTC. The encoded protein is CAWSVFRDGLRGEQYF.

This clonotype showed up just a few times. The rearrangement links TRBV7-9 to TRBJ2-3; TRBD2 matches at 7 bases. This CDR3 has 17 residues. Trimming at V came to 3 bases and at J to 0 bases, leaving 9 bases not matched to a gene. Germline V gene data show CDR1 as SEHNR and CDR2 as FQNEAQ (reference sequence). In DNA, the CDR3 is TGTGCCAGCAGCTTTAGCGGGCGGGGCTCTAGCACAGATACGCAGTATTTT. It is translated as CASSFSGRGSSTDTQYF. The full variable domain, with the rest looked up from reference TRBV7-9 and TRBJ2-3, is DTGVSQNPRHKITKRGQNVTFRCDPISEHNRLYWYRQTLGQGPEFLTYFQNEAQLEKSRLLSDRFSAERPKGSFSTLEIQRTEQGDSAMYLCASSFSGRGSSTDTQYFGPGTRLTVL.

The J gene is TRBJ1-4, the V gene TRBV12-3 or TRBV12-4, with 9 bases identical to TRBD1. This CDR3 has 14 residues. V trimming: 6 bases; J trimming: 9 bases; junction bases outside the gene matches: 8. DNA of the CDR3: TGTGCCAGCAGACTGGACAGGGGAGGGCAAAAACTGTTTTTT. It specifies CASRLDRGGQKLFF.

The chain joins TRBV9 to TRBJ2-1, with 12 bases lining up with TRBD2. This CDR3 contains 16 residues. The trim removed 4 bases at V and 9 bases at J, leaving 11 bases unmatched. Looked up from germline, CDR1 is SGDLS and CDR2 is YYNGEE. CDR3 loop: CASSTRTSGGWSEQFF. The CDR3 coding sequence is TGTGCCAGCAGCACCCGTACTAGCGGGGGGTGGAGTGAGCAGTTCTTC.

The V call is TRBV7-8, the J call TRBJ1-6; D perhaps matches TRBD1 (6 bases). Germline values: CDR1 SGHVS, CDR2 FQNEAQ. Trimming removed 0 bases at V and 10 bases at J, with 16 bases between. This CDR3 is 16 amino acids long. In nucleotides, the CDR3 is TGTGCCAGCAGCTTAGCAGTAGGCAGGGGAGACTCACCCCTCCACTTT. It translates to CASSLAVGRGDSPLHF.

The gene calls are TRBV18 and TRBJ1-6, with TRBD1 as a possible D gene (5 bases). The V gene's germline CDR1 is KGHSH and CDR2 LQKENI. Trimming removed 2 bases at V and 1 base at J, with 12 bases between. The CDR3 has 17 residues. CDR3 sequence: CASSPTGGGSYNSPLHF. The CDR3 bases are TGTGCCAGCTCACCAACCGGGGGGGGTTCCTATAATTCACCCCTCCACTTT.